These T cell receptor beta chains were read from a single sample in a study of human T cells and chemical hapten exposure. TCRdb re-analysed the RACE reads in MiXCR, keeping a single row per CDR3 protein. The data hold 75,000 to 100,000 distinct CDR3 sequences, with 9.5% to 15% observed a single time. The material sequenced was whole blood, taken in connection with sensitization to the hapten diphenylcyclopropenone (DPC). These receptors were obtained from a woman in her thirties or forties with alopecia areata. Some clones in this sample may be carry-over from other donors' samples. CDR3s include the opening cysteine and the closing phenylalanine or tryptophan. The D gene is left open where the match is weak.

CASSPDRDSSPLHF	14	TRBD1	TRBJ1-6	TRBV3-1
CASSFEGQRTDTQYF	15	-	TRBJ2-3	TRBV7-6
CASSTGLYYEQYF	13	-	TRBJ2-7	TRBV28
CSARITGTSGANVLTF	16	-	TRBJ2-6	TRBV20-1
CASSPDAGSPNYGYTF	16	-	TRBJ1-2	TRBV18
CASSFLENTEAFF	13	-	TRBJ1-1	TRBV5-1
CASSPATGELFF	12	-	TRBJ2-2	TRBV18
CATSDPSGRAVDTQYF	16	TRBD2	TRBJ2-3	TRBV24-1
CASSVAPSEDTQYF	14	-	TRBJ2-3	TRBV9
CASSPSTGWAYEQYF	15	-	TRBJ2-7	TRBV5-6